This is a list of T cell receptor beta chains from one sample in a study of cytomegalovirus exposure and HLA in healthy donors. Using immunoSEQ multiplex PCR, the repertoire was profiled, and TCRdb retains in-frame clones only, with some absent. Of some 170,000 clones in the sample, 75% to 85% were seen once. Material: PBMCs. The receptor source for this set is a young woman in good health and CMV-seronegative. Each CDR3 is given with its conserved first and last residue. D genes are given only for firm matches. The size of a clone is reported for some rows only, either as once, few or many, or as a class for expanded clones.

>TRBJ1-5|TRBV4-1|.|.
CASSSWTENQPQHF
TGTGCCAGCAGTAGTTGGACAGAAAATCAGCCCCAGCATTTT
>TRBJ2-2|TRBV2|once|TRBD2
CASSVPRTGGTGELFF
TGTGCCAGCAGTGTGCCAAGGACCGGGGGGACCGGGGAGCTGTTTTTT
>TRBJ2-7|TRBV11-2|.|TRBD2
CASRSLAGTGEQYF
TGTGCCAGCAGGTCACTAGCGGGGACGGGTGAGCAGTACTTC
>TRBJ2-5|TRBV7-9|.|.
CASSLGSGTMGETQYF
TGTGCCAGCAGCCTAGGTTCGGGGACAATGGGAGAGACCCAGTACTTC
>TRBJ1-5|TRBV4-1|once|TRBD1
CASSQDDRDSNQPQHF
TGCGCCAGCAGCCAAGATGACAGGGATAGCAATCAGCCCCAGCATTTT
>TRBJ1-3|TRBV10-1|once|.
CASSGGQGNTIYF
TGCGCCAGCAGTGGTGGACAGGGAAACACCATATATTTT
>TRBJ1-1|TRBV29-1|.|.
CSVARGSLTTEAFF
TGCAGCGTTGCCAGGGGCAGCCTTACCACTGAAGCTTTCTTT
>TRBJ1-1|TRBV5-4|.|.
CASSLAGGNTEAFF
TGTGCCAGCAGCTTGGCGGGGGGGAACACTGAAGCTTTCTTT
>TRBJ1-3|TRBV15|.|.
CATSRVVEGPGNTIYF
TGTGCCACCAGCAGAGTCGTTGAGGGCCCTGGAAACACCATATATTTT
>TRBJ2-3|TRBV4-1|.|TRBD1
CASSQDPGQGFADTQYF
TGCGCCAGCAGCCAAGACCCGGGACAGGGGTTCGCAGATACGCAGTATTTT
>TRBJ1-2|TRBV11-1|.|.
CASSSSGTEYGYTF
TGTGCCAGCAGTTCCTCCGGGACTGAGTATGGCTACACCTTC
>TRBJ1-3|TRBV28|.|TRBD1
CASGSLQGTSGNTIYF
TGTGCCAGCGGCAGTCTACAGGGGACCTCTGGAAACACCATATATTTT
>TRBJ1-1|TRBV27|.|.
CASRLRGVGEAFF
TGTGCCAGCCGTCTCAGGGGAGTGGGTGAAGCTTTCTTT
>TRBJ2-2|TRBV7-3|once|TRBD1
CASSRTGNTGELFF
TGTGCCAGCAGTAGGACAGGGAACACCGGGGAGCTGTTTTTT
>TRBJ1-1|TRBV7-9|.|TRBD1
CASSLSGGHTEAFF
TGTGCCAGCAGCTTATCAGGGGGTCACACTGAAGCTTTCTTT
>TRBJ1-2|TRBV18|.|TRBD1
CASSPGQGGRYTF
TGTGCCAGCTCCCCGGGACAGGGTGGCCGCTACACCTTC
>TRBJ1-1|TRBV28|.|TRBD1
CASSLRTRGSPEAFF
TGTGCCAGCAGTTTACGAACCAGGGGGAGCCCTGAAGCTTTCTTT
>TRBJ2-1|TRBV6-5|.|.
CASSFGVPYNEQFF
TGTGCCAGCAGTTTTGGAGTCCCCTACAATGAGCAGTTCTTC
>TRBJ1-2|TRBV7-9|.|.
CASSFEQGSAYGYTF
TGTGCCAGCAGCTTTGAACAGGGAAGTGCCTATGGCTACACCTTC
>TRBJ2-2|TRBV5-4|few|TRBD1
CASSLENPGQPTGELFF
TGTGCCAGCAGCCTCGAAAATCCGGGACAGCCAACCGGGGAGCTGTTTTTT
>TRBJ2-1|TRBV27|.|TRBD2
CASNQAGGTYNEQFF
TGTGCCAGCAACCAAGCGGGGGGTACCTATAATGAGCAGTTCTTC
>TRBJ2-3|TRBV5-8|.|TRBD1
CASSLGLGGRDTQYF
TGTGCCAGCAGCTTGGGGTTAGGGGGCAGAGATACGCAGTATTTT
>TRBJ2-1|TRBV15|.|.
CATSSEDSNFHEQFF
TGTGCCACCAGCAGTGAGGATTCTAACTTCCATGAGCAGTTCTTC
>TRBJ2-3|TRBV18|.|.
CASSPPAGGTDTQYF
TGTGCCAGCTCACCACCGGCCGGGGGCACAGATACGCAGTATTTT
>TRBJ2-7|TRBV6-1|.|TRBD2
CASGRGVVSYEQYF
TGTGCCAGTGGGCGGGGGGTTGTATCCTACGAGCAGTACTTC
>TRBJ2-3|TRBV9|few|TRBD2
CASSVGGGDTQYF
TGTGCCAGCAGCGTAGGGGGGGGAGATACGCAGTATTTT
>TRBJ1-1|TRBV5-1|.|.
CASSLVGAVNTEAFF
TGCGCCAGCAGCTTGGTGGGGGCCGTGAACACTGAAGCTTTCTTT
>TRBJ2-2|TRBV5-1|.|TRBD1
CASSSPDRDTGELFF
TGCGCCAGCAGCTCGCCGGACAGGGATACCGGGGAGCTGTTTTTT
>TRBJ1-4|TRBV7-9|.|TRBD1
CASSLGTGGAGLFF
TGTGCCAGCAGCTTAGGGACAGGGGGCGCGGGACTGTTTTTT
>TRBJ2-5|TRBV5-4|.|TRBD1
CASSSGQGQETQYF
TGTGCCAGCAGCTCTGGACAGGGGCAAGAGACCCAGTACTTC
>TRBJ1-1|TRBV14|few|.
CASSQAAYAAGRLNTEAFF
TGTGCCAGCAGCCAAGCTGCTTACGCCGCAGGGCGCTTGAACACTGAAGCTTTCTTT
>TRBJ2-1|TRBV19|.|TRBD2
CASSNSGGAKGGNEQFF
TGTGCCAGTAGTAATAGCGGGGGGGCCAAGGGGGGCAATGAGCAGTTCTTC
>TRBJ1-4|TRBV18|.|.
CASSPGQGIEKLFF
TGTGCCAGCTCACCGGGGCAGGGGATCGAAAAACTGTTTTTT
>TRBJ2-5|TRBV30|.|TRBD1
CAAKLYDSFGQGPLTPNF
TGTGCCGCAAAATTGTACGATTCGTTTGGACAGGGGCCGCTAACTCCGAACTTC
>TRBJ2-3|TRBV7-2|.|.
CASSLLWATDTQYF
TGTGCCAGCAGCTTACTGTGGGCGACAGATACGCAGTATTTT
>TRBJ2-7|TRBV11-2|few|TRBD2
CASSLEAGGAYEQYF
TGTGCCAGCAGCTTAGAGGCCGGGGGGGCCTACGAGCAGTACTTC
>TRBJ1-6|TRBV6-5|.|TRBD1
CASSSAGTGNSPLHF
TGTGCCAGCAGTTCCGCCGGGACAGGGAATTCACCCCTCCACTTT
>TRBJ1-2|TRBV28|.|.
CASSSTDSQGYTF
TGTGCCAGCAGTTCAACGGACAGCCAGGGCTACACCTTC
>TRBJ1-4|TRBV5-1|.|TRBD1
CASSLGQGATNEKLFF
TGCGCCAGCAGCCTCGGACAGGGAGCAACTAATGAAAAACTGTTTTTT
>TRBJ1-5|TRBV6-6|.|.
CASSVRAGQPQHF
TGTGCCAGCAGTGTCAGGGCGGGGCAGCCCCAGCATTTT
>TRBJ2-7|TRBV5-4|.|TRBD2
CASSFQREYSEQYF
TGTGCCAGCAGCTTCCAGCGGGAGTACTCCGAGCAGTACTTC
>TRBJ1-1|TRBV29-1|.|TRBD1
CSVVGTGNTEAFF
TGCAGCGTTGTCGGGACAGGGAACACTGAAGCTTTCTTT